The 9 T cell receptor beta chains listed next were all sequenced from one sample in a study of shared clonotypes between healthy human individuals. TCRdb's table, derived via immunoSEQ multiplex PCR, lists solely in-frame clones and lacks some. The sample lists about 2,200,000 clones; 90% to 95% were seen once. CD45RO-negative CD8 cells positively selected for CCR7 made up the naive population, which excluded terminally differentiated effector memory CD45RA+ cells. The specimen sequenced was naive CD8+ T cells from PBMCs. The receptors here all came from a man aged 18 to 29 in good health. Some clones in this sample may be carry-over from other donors' samples.

The gene calls are TRBV4-1 and TRBJ2-7; unclear D gene. Germline CDR1 reads MGHRA; CDR2 reads YSYEKL. CDR3 length equals 13 residues. Trimming shortened V by 1 base and J by 3 bases, and 7 bases separated the two germline ends. CDR3 sequence reads: CASSQGADYEQYF. DNA of the CDR3: TGCGCCAGCAGCCAAGGGGCGGACTACGAGCAGTACTTC.

This chain connects TRBV28 to TRBJ1-1; D ambiguous. Germline assignment: CDR1 MDHEN and CDR2 SYDVKM. V lost 5 bases and J lost 5, with 24 bases in between. There are 17 residues in the CDR3. CDR3 residues: CASSTPRYGRRRTEAFF. The CDR3 DNA is TGTGCCAGCAGTACCCCAAGGTACGGGCGGAGGCGGACTGAAGCTTTCTTT.

This chain links TRBV2 with TRBJ2-7, with D perhaps matching TRBD1 or TRBD2 (5 bases each). The CDR3 has 10 amino acids. CDR1 SNHLY and CDR2 FYNNEI come from the germline V gene. V was cut by 8 bases and J by 7 bases, with 9 bases left in between. CDR3 coding DNA: TGTGCCAGCGGGGGAGCGGAGCAGTACTTC. Its protein product is CASGGAEQYF. Full variable domain (remainder filled in from reference TRBV2 and TRBJ2-7): EPEVTQTPSHQVTQMGQEVILRCVPISNHLYFYWYRQILGQKVEFLVSFYNNEISEKSEIFDDQFSVERPDGSNFTLKIRSTKLEDSAMYFCASGGAEQYFGPGTRLTVT.

The chain employs TRBV5-4 and TRBJ1-1; 9 nucleotides line up with TRBD1. Trimming cost V 2 bases and J 4 bases; bases outside gene matches: 6. The CDR3 consists of 15 residues. From germline, CDR1 is SGHNT and CDR2 YYREEE (reference sequence). The CDR3 spells CASSFGDRGSTEAFF. The CDR3 DNA reads as TGTGCCAGCAGCTTTGGCGACAGGGGGTCCACTGAAGCTTTCTTT.

V usage is TRBV4-3 and J usage is TRBJ1-1; the D gene is possibly TRBD1 (6 bases). V dropped 10 bases and J dropped 1 base, with 13 bases sitting between them. The germline gives CDR1 LGHNA, CDR2 YSLEER. The length of the CDR3 is 13 residues. CDR3 loop: CATSPGENTEAFF. CDR3 bases: TGCGCCACCTCACCAGGGGAGAACACTGAAGCTTTCTTT.

This chain joins TRBV5-1 and TRBJ2-1; 11 bases fit TRBD1. V trimming: 4 bases; J trimming: 15 bases; junction bases outside the gene matches: 12. Germline assignment: CDR1 SGHRS and CDR2 YFSETQ. The CDR3 spans 14 residues. The CDR3 DNA reads as TGCGCCAGCAGCCCCGCCAGGACAGGGGGCGACCTGTTCTTC. It translates to CASSPARTGGDLFF. Full variable domain (rest looked up from reference TRBV5-1 and TRBJ2-1): KAGVTQTPRYLIKTRGQQVTLSCSPISGHRSVSWYQQTPGQGLQFLFEYFSETQRNKGNFPGRFSGRQFSNSRSEMNVSTLELGDSALYLCASSPARTGGDLFFGPGTRLTVL.

The CDR3 sequence is CASSFTGSYEKLFF. The DNA for the CDR3 is TGTGCCAGCAGTTTCACAGGGTCCTATGAAAAACTGTTTTTT. The chain recombines TRBV27 with TRBJ1-4; maybe TRBD1 (6 bases). This CDR3 has 14 amino acids. Germline lookup yields CDR1 MNHEY and CDR2 SMNVEV (reference sequence). The V end was cut by 3 bases, the J end by 6 bases, with 11 bases between.

The chain has TRBV4-3 and TRBJ2-6, with D possibly TRBD1 on 5 matching bases. Trimming cost V 2 bases and J 8 bases, with 22 bases left between them. Germline V gene data show CDR1 as LGHNA and CDR2 as YSLEER. The CDR3 has 18 residues. CDR3 amino acids: CASSQSSAIGQGSNVLTF. CDR3 in DNA: TGCGCCAGCAGCCAATCCTCCGCCATTGGGCAGGGCTCCAACGTCCTGACTTTC.

The rearrangement uses TRBV6-5 and TRBJ2-2, with D uncertain. The CDR3 contains 15 residues. Trimming cost V 5 bases and J 0 bases, with 10 bases left between them. Per germline, CDR1 MNHEY and CDR2 SVGAGI. The CDR3: CASSPEATNTGELFF. CDR3 DNA sequence: TGTGCCAGCAGTCCCGAGGCTACGAACACCGGGGAGCTGTTTTTT.